Below, 15 T cell receptor beta chains from the same sample are listed, as sequenced in a study of blood T cell repertoires in COVID-19. Profiling relied on immunoSEQ multiplex PCR, and the TCRdb table lists in-frame clones only, not all of them. Seen here are about 260,000 clones, approximately 87% observed once, and the top ten hold about 1.6%. Specimen: peripheral blood. Receptors originate from a woman between 35 and 50 years old who had recovered from COVID-19.

The chain employs TRBV2 and TRBJ2-3, with a tentative D call TRBD2 (7 bases). CDR3 length: 16 amino acids. The V gene's germline CDR1 is SNHLY and CDR2 FYNNEI. V was clipped by 5 bases and J by 4 bases, with 19 bases between them. In nucleotides, the CDR3 is TGTGCCAGCAGTTCACTTTTGGGGGGGGCTGCAGATACGCAGTATTTT. Translating it yields CASSSLLGGAADTQYF.

This chain links TRBV5-6 with TRBJ2-7; TRBD2 might be the D (5 bases). The CDR3 contains 13 residues. The ends were cut back, 1 base at V and 2 bases at J, with 7 bases in the middle. Germline CDR1 and CDR2: SGHDT and YYEEEE. CDR3 region: CASSLREAYEQYF. The DNA of the CDR3 is TGTGCCAGCAGCTTGCGGGAAGCCTACGAGCAGTACTTC.

The count of this clone is one. The CDR3 DNA reads TGTGCCAGCAGCCCGATTGGGGACAGGGCATATCTGAACACTGAAGCTTTCTTT. This translates into CASSPIGDRAYLNTEAFF. The chain joins TRBV3-1 (or the pseudogene TRBV3-2) to TRBJ1-1; 9 nucleotides align to TRBD1. This CDR3 has 18 amino acids. The J segment lost 0 bases and the V segment lost 4 bases, leaving 12 bases of the junction unmatched. Germline loops: CDR1 LGHDT, CDR2 YNNKEL (reference sequence).

The rearrangement joins TRBV5-6 to TRBJ2-7, with 10 bases aligning to TRBD1. V lost 3 bases, J lost 8 bases, and 8 bases stayed unmatched. In germline, CDR1 is SGHDT, CDR2 YYEEEE. The CDR3 contains 14 residues. CDR3 protein: CASSSGTGVPKQYF. CDR3 nucleotide sequence: TGTGCCAGCAGCTCCGGGACAGGGGTCCCTAAGCAGTACTTC.

The chain is built from TRBV14 and TRBJ2-7; TRBD1 agrees at 7 bases. V trimming: 2 bases; J trimming: 2 bases; junction bases outside the gene matches: 0. Germline V gives CDR1 SGHDN, CDR2 FVKESK. The length of the CDR3 is 13 residues. The CDR3 coding sequence is TGTGCCAGCAGCCAAACAGGGGCCTACGAGCAGTACTTC. Its translation is CASSQTGAYEQYF. The complete variable domain, with remaining parts taken from reference TRBV14 and TRBJ2-7, reads EAGVTQFPSHSVIEKGQTVTLRCDPISGHDNLYWYRRVMGKEIKFLLHFVKESKQDESGMPNNRFLAERTGGTYSTLKVQPAELEDSGVYFCASSQTGAYEQYFGPGTRLTVT.

This clone has just a few counts. V gene TRBV19 combines with J gene TRBJ1-5; 7 positions agree with TRBD1. From germline, CDR1 is LNHDA and CDR2 SQIVND (reference sequence). V was clipped by 9 bases and J by 6 bases; unmatched bases: 5. This CDR3 is built from 12 residues. The CDR3 DNA sequence: TGTGCCAGCCGGGACAGCCTTCAGCCCCAGCATTTT. Translation: CASRDSLQPQHF.

The chain uses TRBV4-2 and TRBJ1-2; D is possibly TRBD1 (6 bases). This CDR3 contains 14 residues. V lost 1 base to trimming and J lost 5 bases, with 11 bases between them. Germline V gene data show CDR1 as LGHNA and CDR2 as YNFKEQ. The CDR3 DNA reads TGTGCCAGCAGCCAAGCAGGGGAGAGTTATGGCTACACCTTC. Protein product: CASSQAGESYGYTF.

This chain links TRBV7-2 with TRBJ2-2; unclear D gene. The CDR3 covers 14 residues. With 2 bases removed from V and 4 bases from J, the gap between germline ends came to 8 bases. Germline loops: CDR1 SGHTA, CDR2 FQGNSA. For the CDR3, the DNA is TGTGCCAGCAGCTTATGGGCCTCCACCGGGGAGCTGTTTTTT. Amino acid sequence: CASSLWASTGELFF.

This clone was seen more than once but under ten times. The chain couples TRBV5-1 to TRBJ1-4, with D unclear. Trimming cost V 2 bases and J 4 bases, with 3 bases left between them. The germline gives CDR1 SGHRS, CDR2 YFSETQ. The CDR3 has 12 amino acids. The CDR3 here is CASSFNNEKLFF. In DNA form, the CDR3 reads TGCGCCAGCAGCTTTAATAATGAAAAACTGTTTTTT.

This clone was observed a handful of times. The rearrangement uses TRBV6-2 or TRBV6-3 and TRBJ1-1; no definite D call. The CDR3 length is 16 residues. CDR1 and CDR2 (germline): MNHEY, SVGEGT. The V end was cut by 6 bases, the J end by 6 bases, with 23 bases between. CDR3 coding DNA: TGTGCCAGCAGCTCCGCCGGCTTTGTGGTCCTAGCTGAAGCTTTCTTT. Translated, it gives CASSSAGFVVLAEAFF.

This clone turned up a few times. The chain combines TRBV5-6 with TRBJ1-6; D gene uncertain. The V gene's germline CDR1 is SGHDT and CDR2 YYEEEE. V lost 3 bases, J lost 3 bases, and 16 bases lay in between. The CDR3 is 17 amino acids. The CDR3 nucleotides are TGTGCCAGCAGCTCGGCGGGCCCAAGGGACTATAATTCACCCCTCCACTTT. Its protein is CASSSAGPRDYNSPLHF. Filled out from reference TRBV5-6 and TRBJ1-6, the complete variable domain reads DAGVTQSPTHLIKTRGQQVTLRCSPKSGHDTVSWYQQALGQGPQFIFQYYEEEERQRGNFPDRFSGHQFPNYSSELNVNALLLGDSALYLCASSSAGPRDYNSPLHFGNGTRLTVT.

This chain connects TRBV27 to TRBJ1-2; 7 nucleotides align to TRBD1. CDR3 length equals 15 residues. From germline, CDR1 is MNHEY and CDR2 SMNVEV (reference sequence). V lost 3 bases, J lost 3 bases, and 7 bases stayed unmatched. CDR3 amino acids: CASSLEGGVHYGYTF. CDR3 DNA sequence: TGTGCCAGCAGTTTGGAAGGGGGCGTACACTATGGCTACACCTTC.

The gene calls are TRBV7-2 and TRBJ2-2; D remains unclear. The germline V gene encodes CDR1 SGHTA and CDR2 FQGNSA. This CDR3 contains 13 residues. V dropped 3 bases and J dropped 3 bases, with 5 bases sitting between them. The CDR3 nucleotides are TGTGCCAGCAGCTTCGTCCACACCGGGGAGCTGTTTTTT. It encodes CASSFVHTGELFF.

The chain combines TRBV6-5 with TRBJ1-5; TRBD1 might be the D (5 bases). Trimming took 0 bases from V and 6 from J, leaving 9 bases between them. The CDR3 length is 14 residues. Per the germline V gene, CDR1 is MNHEY and CDR2 is SVGAGI. The CDR3 here is CASSYSGGGQPQHF. The CDR3 nucleotides are TGTGCCAGCAGTTACTCGGGGGGTGGTCAGCCCCAGCATTTT.

The rearrangement uses TRBV19 and TRBJ1-6; 10 positions agree with TRBD1. V gave up 5 bases and J gave up 0 bases; unmatched junction bases: 4. The CDR3 is made up of 17 amino acids. CDR1 and CDR2 (germline): LNHDA, SQIVND (reference sequence). This CDR3 reads CASSLRTGGSYNSPLHF. DNA of the CDR3: TGTGCCAGTAGTCTCAGGACAGGGGGCTCCTATAATTCACCCCTCCACTTT.